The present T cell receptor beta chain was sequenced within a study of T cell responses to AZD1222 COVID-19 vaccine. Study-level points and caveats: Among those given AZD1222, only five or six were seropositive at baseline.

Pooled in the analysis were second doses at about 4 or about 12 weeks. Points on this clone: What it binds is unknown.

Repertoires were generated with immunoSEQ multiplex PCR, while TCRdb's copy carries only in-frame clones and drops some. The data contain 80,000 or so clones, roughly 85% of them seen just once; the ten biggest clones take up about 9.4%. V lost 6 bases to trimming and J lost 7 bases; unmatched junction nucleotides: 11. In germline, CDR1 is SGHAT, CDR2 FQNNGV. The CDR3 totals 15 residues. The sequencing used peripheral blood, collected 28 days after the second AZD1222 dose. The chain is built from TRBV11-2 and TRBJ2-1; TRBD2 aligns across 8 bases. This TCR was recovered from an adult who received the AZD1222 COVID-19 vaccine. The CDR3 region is CASRPPGLGYNEQFF. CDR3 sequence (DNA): TGTGCCAGCAGACCCCCGGGACTAGGGTATAATGAGCAGTTCTTC.